The 8 T cell receptor beta chains below all came from one sample that was sequenced in a study of shared T cell receptors in the human thymus. Clones were read by immunoSEQ multiplex PCR, and TCRdb kept only the in-frame ones, dropping some. The table has approximately 730,000 clones, approximately 83% seen once; the top ten hold about 0.011%. These data were likewise used in another study, on human thymus T cells.

The specimen sequenced was thymocytes. These receptors all stem from a girl under three years old with a congenital heart defect.

The V call is TRBV9, the J call TRBJ1-2; no clear D. The V end lost 7 bases, the J end lost 3 bases, and 13 bases lay between the germline ends. The CDR3 has 13 residues. Per the germline V gene, CDR1 is SGDLS and CDR2 is YYNGEE. CDR3 coding DNA: TGTGCCAGCGGGTTCCGGGAGGACTATGGCTACACCTTC. Translation: CASGFREDYGYTF.

This clone was picked up one time. V is TRBV2 and J is TRBJ1-2; the D gene is possibly TRBD1 (5 bases). V was clipped by 9 bases and J by 8 bases, with 25 bases between them. Germline V lookup: CDR1 SNHLY, CDR2 FYNNEI. The CDR3 is 15 residues long. The CDR3 here is CASSSTVLIFGGYTF. The CDR3 region has the DNA TGTGCCAGTTCGTCGACAGTCTTAATCTTCGGGGGCTACACCTTC.

This chain uses TRBV7-2 with TRBJ1-2; TRBD1 might be the D (5 bases). Germline CDR1 SGHTA, CDR2 FQGNSA. The CDR3 contains 17 residues. Trimming cost V 1 base and J 3 bases, with 18 bases left between them. The chain's CDR3 is CASSLVACPSGDYGYTF. DNA of the CDR3: TGTGCCAGCAGCTTAGTAGCCTGTCCCTCGGGGGACTATGGCTACACCTTC. Filled out from reference TRBV7-2 and TRBJ1-2, the complete variable domain reads GAGVSQSPSNKVTEKGKDVELRCDPISGHTALYWYRQSLGQGLEFLIYFQGNSAPDKSGLPSDRFSAERTGGSVSTLTIQRTQQEDSAVYLCASSLVACPSGDYGYTFGSGTRLTVV.

The genes are TRBV5-6 and TRBJ2-1, with D uncertain. This CDR3 comprises 13 residues. Between the trimmed V and J ends, which lost 0 bases and 5 bases, there was a span of 6 bases. CDR1 is SGHDT, CDR2 YYEEEE, per germline. The CDR3 is CASSLEQNNEQFF. CDR3 nucleotides: TGTGCCAGCAGCTTGGAACAGAACAATGAGCAGTTCTTC. The whole variable domain, filled in from reference TRBV5-6 and TRBJ2-1, reads DAGVTQSPTHLIKTRGQQVTLRCSPKSGHDTVSWYQQALGQGPQFIFQYYEEEERQRGNFPDRFSGHQFPNYSSELNVNALLLGDSALYLCASSLEQNNEQFFGPGTRLTVL.

This clone was seen only a few times. The chain couples TRBV19 to TRBJ1-5; tentatively, D is TRBD1 (5 bases). Trimming removed 3 bases from V and 2 bases from J, with 11 bases in between. Germline lookup yields CDR1 LNHDA and CDR2 SQIVND (reference sequence). This CDR3 is built from 15 residues. DNA of the CDR3: TGTGCCAGTAGTATGAGGAGGGGACGCAATCAGCCCCAGCATTTT. This gives the protein CASSMRRGRNQPQHF.

J is TRBJ2-1 and V is TRBV6-5; weak D call: TRBD1 (5 bases). The CDR3 runs to 15 residues. V lost 6 bases, J lost 6 bases, and 18 bases lay in between. CDR1 and CDR2 (germline): MNHEY, SVGAGI. The CDR3 here is CASRGSGPTGNEQFF. The DNA of the CDR3 is TGTGCCAGCAGGGGCTCCGGACCCACAGGCAATGAGCAGTTCTTC.

The gene calls are TRBV5-1 and TRBJ1-4; possibly TRBD1 for D (5 bases). Germline V gives CDR1 SGHRS, CDR2 YFSETQ. V was trimmed by 0 bases and J by 2 bases, leaving 17 bases between them. CDR3 length: 18 amino acids. CDR3 in amino acids: CASSLETARPPTNEKLFF. As DNA, the CDR3 is TGCGCCAGCAGCTTGGAGACAGCCCGTCCTCCGACTAATGAAAAACTGTTTTTT. Variable domain in full (rest from reference TRBV5-1 and TRBJ1-4): KAGVTQTPRYLIKTRGQQVTLSCSPISGHRSVSWYQQTPGQGLQFLFEYFSETQRNKGNFPGRFSGRQFSNSRSEMNVSTLELGDSALYLCASSLETARPPTNEKLFFGSGTQLSVL.

The chain couples TRBV5-8 to TRBJ2-5; 10 nucleotides line up with TRBD1. This CDR3 contains 17 residues. Germline lookup yields CDR1 SGHTS and CDR2 YDEGEE. Germline trimming cut 4 bases from V and 5 bases from J; bases unmatched to any gene: 14. CDR3 sequence (DNA): TGTGCCAGCAGCAGACCTGGACAGGGGGAAGTCGGGGAGACCCAGTACTTC. Translating gives CASSRPGQGEVGETQYF.